The 14 T cell receptor beta chains given below trace back to one sample, sequenced in a study of blood T cells in healthy people across ages. It was with a sample-barcoded 5' primer and a J-beta primer mix that a second PCR of roughly 7 to 12 cycles was run. Via MiXCR, TCRdb re-called the 5' RACE reads, giving one row per CDR3 protein. Seen here are around 1,000,000 distinct CDR3 sequences, under 30% observed once, and the top ten hold approximately 0.79%. These same data were also listed under a study on T cells of mothers and their children.

Sequencing was performed on blood. These receptors were taken from a girl aged 2 to 9 in good health.

The rearrangement joins TRBV20-1 to TRBJ1-1, with D possibly matching TRBD1 (5 bases). This CDR3 region has 14 residues. Germline CDR1 reads DFQATT; CDR2 reads SNEGSKA (reference sequence). Trimming took 0 bases from V and 7 from J, leaving 15 bases between them. The CDR3 nucleotides read TGCAGTGCTAGAGATGGGAGGGGAGGGAATGAAGCTTTCTTT. This codes for CSARDGRGGNEAFF.

The genes are TRBV6-5 and TRBJ2-2; D not resolved. Germline CDR1 is MNHEY and CDR2 is SVGAGI. This CDR3 is 12 amino acids long. Trimming pared 3 bases from V and 8 bases from J, leaving 7 bases between. CDR3 loop: CASSYGQGELFF. The CDR3 DNA follows: TGTGCCAGCAGTTATGGGCAGGGGGAGCTGTTTTTT.

This clonotype was observed a handful of times. V is TRBV13 and J is TRBJ1-2; D gene uncertain. The germline CDR1 and CDR2 sequences are PRHDT and FYEKMQ (reference sequence). The length of the CDR3 is 14 residues. Trimming removed 6 bases from V and 5 bases from J, with 16 bases in between. In DNA, the CDR3 is TGTGCCAGCAGTTTTCGGCCTGACGGGTATGGCTACACCTTC. Protein: CASSFRPDGYGYTF.

This clonotype was observed a handful of times. Mismatch with germline at one junction end may stem from a read error. The gene calls are TRBV4-3 and TRBJ2-1, with a possible D match to TRBD2 (6 bases). The CDR3 loop spans 18 amino acids. Germline lookup yields CDR1 LGHNA and CDR2 YSLEER. As DNA, the CDR3 is TGCGCCGGCAGCCAAGACCACAAGGACGTAGCGGAGTACAATGAGCAGTTCTTC. Encoded protein: CAGSQDHKDVAEYNEQFF.

The chain uses TRBV9 and TRBJ2-7; 8 bases fit TRBD2. Per germline, CDR1 SGDLS and CDR2 YYNGEE. The junction had 7 bases not matched to a gene; V was cut back by 2 bases and J by 3 bases. This CDR3 has 15 amino acids. This chain's CDR3 is CASSVSSGTSYEQYF. CDR3 nucleotide sequence: TGTGCCAGCAGCGTTTCGTCCGGGACTAGCTACGAGCAGTACTTC.

The chain combines TRBV12-3 or TRBV12-4 with TRBJ2-5; 7 bases fit TRBD1. The end of the DNA fits TRBJ2-7 better, so the J call may be wrong. The CDR3 is 17 amino acids. CDR3 amino acids: CASSRFGWREGAHEQYF. The DNA for the CDR3 is TGTGCCAGCAGTCGCTTCGGGTGGAGAGAGGGGGCCCACGAGCAGTACTTC.

J is TRBJ1-1 and V is TRBV7-2; TRBD1 is a possible D gene (5 bases). V lost 1 base to trimming and J lost 4 bases, with 16 bases between them. The CDR3 loop spans 16 amino acids. CDR1 and CDR2 from the germline V gene are SGHTA and FQGNSA. Here the CDR3 DNA reads TGTGCCAGCAGCTTAGGCAGGGTTAGGGTAGCCACTGAAGCTTTCTTT. This encodes CASSLGRVRVATEAFF.

This clonotype was seen a handful of times. The genes are TRBV20-1 and TRBJ2-1; 10 nucleotides line up with TRBD2. The CDR3 is 13 residues long. V dropped 8 bases and J dropped 4; count of bases not matched to a gene: 5. Looked up from germline, CDR1 is DFQATT and CDR2 is SNEGSKA (reference sequence). The CDR3 coding sequence is TGCAGTACCCTAGCGGGGGATTACAATGAGCAGTTCTTC. Amino acids: CSTLAGDYNEQFF.

V usage is TRBV4-1 and J usage is TRBJ2-7; D possibly corresponds to TRBD2 (6 bases). Germline CDR1 MGHRA, CDR2 YSYEKL. Trimming shortened V by 0 bases and J by 2 bases, and 20 bases separated the two germline ends. This CDR3 has 18 amino acids. This chain's CDR3 is CASSQEGRGGTLPYEQYF. CDR3 in DNA: TGCGCCAGCAGCCAAGAAGGTAGAGGCGGGACCCTACCCTACGAGCAGTACTTC.

This clonotype was found a few times. The chain is built from TRBV28 and TRBJ1-2, with TRBD1 as a possible D gene (5 bases). The germline V gene encodes CDR1 MDHEN and CDR2 SYDVKM. The CDR3 has 16 residues. V shed 5 bases and J shed 4 bases, with 20 bases lying between them. The CDR3 nucleotides are TGTGCCAGCAGTCCCCGCGGTTCAGGGCCTGGCTATGGCTACACCTTC. This codes for CASSPRGSGPGYGYTF.

This clonotype was picked up a small number of times. The J gene is TRBJ2-1, the V gene TRBV25-1, with D perhaps matching TRBD2 (5 bases). The CDR3 covers 11 residues. Germline CDR1 and CDR2: MGHDK and SYGVNS. CDR3 DNA sequence: TGTGCAACCGGGGTTTACAATGAGCAGTTCTTC. Encoded protein: CATGVYNEQFF.

This clonotype occurred a few times. This chain joins TRBV7-9 and TRBJ1-2; tentative D call: TRBD1 (5 bases). Trimming removed 5 bases at V and 4 bases at J, with 17 bases between. The CDR3 covers 15 residues. Germline V lookup: CDR1 SEHNR, CDR2 FQNEAQ (reference sequence). For the CDR3, the DNA is TGTGCCAGCAGCCGCTATTTGGAGGGGAGCTATGGCTACACCTTC. Translating it yields CASSRYLEGSYGYTF.

This chain connects TRBV11-1 to TRBJ2-1; tentative D call: TRBD2 (5 bases). V was cut by 8 bases and J by 12 bases, with 17 bases left in between. Per germline, CDR1 SGHAT and CDR2 FQDESV (reference sequence). The CDR3 sequence is 12 residues long. The CDR3 nucleotides are TGTGCCAGCCGTTCAGTGGAGGCTGGGCAGTTCTTC. It yields the protein CASRSVEAGQFF.

The chain couples TRBV6-1 to TRBJ2-1; a possible D gene is TRBD2 (6 bases). Germline V gene lookup returns CDR1 MNHNS and CDR2 SASEGT. Trimming took off 1 base at V and 2 bases at J, with 9 bases between the two ends. This CDR3 comprises 15 residues. CDR3 nucleotide sequence: TGTGCCAGCAGTGAAGTTGCGGGACCCTACAATGAGCAGTTCTTC. This codes for CASSEVAGPYNEQFF.